This is a list of T cell receptor beta chains from one sample in a study of technical replicates of blood from four donors. Clones were read by immunoSEQ multiplex PCR, and TCRdb kept only the in-frame ones, dropping some. The sample lists some 50,000 clones; roughly 94% were seen once. Sample: T cells isolated from PBMCs. The receptors originated from a human donor in good health. CDR3s include the opening cysteine and the closing phenylalanine or tryptophan. Each record gives: CDR3 DNA, CDR3 protein, V gene, clone size, D gene, J gene. A D gene is named only where the DNA matches it firmly. Where a row states a size, it is once, few, many or the class of an expanded clone; other rows omit it.

CDR3 DNA: TGTGCCAGCAGCTTAGCACCAGATGCCTACGAGCAGTACTTC
CDR3 protein: CASSLAPDAYEQYF
V gene: TRBV11-1
clone size: .
D gene: .
J gene: TRBJ2-7

CDR3 DNA: TGTGCCAGCAGGGGACACTCCCCTGGCTATGGCTACACCTTC
CDR3 protein: CASRGHSPGYGYTF
V gene: TRBV9
clone size: .
D gene: .
J gene: TRBJ1-2

CDR3 DNA: TGTGCCAGCAGCCAACTTACAAACAATGAGCAGTTCTTC
CDR3 protein: CASSQLTNNEQFF
V gene: TRBV14
clone size: .
D gene: .
J gene: TRBJ2-1

CDR3 DNA: TGCGCCAGCAGTACGGGACAGGGTTCCTACGAGCAGTACTTC
CDR3 protein: CASSTGQGSYEQYF
V gene: TRBV5-1
clone size: .
D gene: TRBD1
J gene: TRBJ2-7

CDR3 DNA: TGTGCCAGCAGCGTAGAGGCAGGGGAATGGACAGATACGCAGTATTTT
CDR3 protein: CASSVEAGEWTDTQYF
V gene: TRBV9
clone size: .
D gene: .
J gene: TRBJ2-3

CDR3 DNA: TGTGCCAGCAGCGGAGGACTAGCGGGAGGGTCCACCTACGAGCAGTACTTC
CDR3 protein: CASSGGLAGGSTYEQYF
V gene: TRBV7-2
clone size: .
D gene: TRBD2
J gene: TRBJ2-7

CDR3 DNA: TGCGCCAGCAGTGAGGATCGAGACAGGGGGCGAAGGGCCTACGAGCAGTACTTC
CDR3 protein: CASSEDRDRGRRAYEQYF
V gene: TRBV10-2
clone size: .
D gene: TRBD1
J gene: TRBJ2-7

CDR3 DNA: TGTGCCAGTAGTAAAGACAGGGGGGTGAGCGAGCAGTACTTC
CDR3 protein: CASSKDRGVSEQYF
V gene: TRBV19
clone size: once
D gene: TRBD1
J gene: TRBJ2-7

CDR3 DNA: TGTGCCAGCAGCTTAATAACTAGCGTCAATGAGCAGTTCTTC
CDR3 protein: CASSLITSVNEQFF
V gene: TRBV7-3
clone size: .
D gene: TRBD2
J gene: TRBJ2-1

CDR3 DNA: TGCGCCAGCAGCTTGGGATTCAGGGCAATGAACACTGAAGCTTTCTTT
CDR3 protein: CASSLGFRAMNTEAFF
V gene: TRBV5-1
clone size: .
D gene: .
J gene: TRBJ1-1

CDR3 DNA: TGTGCCAGCAGCACGTGGACAGGGGATGGCGGCTACACCTTC
CDR3 protein: CASSTWTGDGGYTF
V gene: TRBV5-5
clone size: .
D gene: TRBD1
J gene: TRBJ1-2

CDR3 DNA: TGCGCCAGCAGGCGGGAGGGATTGGGCTACGAGCAGTACTTC
CDR3 protein: CASRREGLGYEQYF
V gene: TRBV5-1
clone size: few
D gene: TRBD2
J gene: TRBJ2-7

CDR3 DNA: TGTGCCAGCAGCTTTAGCTTGGATACGCAGTATTTT
CDR3 protein: CASSFSLDTQYF
V gene: TRBV7-9
clone size: .
D gene: .
J gene: TRBJ2-3

CDR3 DNA: TGTGCCAGCAGCCTATTCTTAGGCGGGGGAGGGTACACTGAAGCTTTCTTT
CDR3 protein: CASSLFLGGGGYTEAFF
V gene: TRBV5-6
clone size: .
D gene: .
J gene: TRBJ1-1

CDR3 DNA: TGCAGCACATACACAGGGTCGGGAACTGAAGCTTTCTTT
CDR3 protein: CSTYTGSGTEAFF
V gene: TRBV29-1
clone size: few
D gene: .
J gene: TRBJ1-1

CDR3 DNA: TGTGCCAGCAGGGAGAGGGCGATCCGGGTGAACACTGAAGCTTTCTTT
CDR3 protein: CASRERAIRVNTEAFF
V gene: TRBV6-8
clone size: .
D gene: .
J gene: TRBJ1-1

CDR3 DNA: TGTGCCAGCAGCGTAACATGGGGCGGGACCCAGTACTTC
CDR3 protein: CASSVTWGGTQYF
V gene: TRBV9
clone size: .
D gene: .
J gene: TRBJ2-5

CDR3 DNA: TGCAGTGCCGGACAGGACTATGGCTACACCTTC
CDR3 protein: CSAGQDYGYTF
V gene: TRBV20-1
clone size: .
D gene: TRBD1
J gene: TRBJ1-2

CDR3 DNA: TGCGCCAGCAGTGAGTCCGGGGGACTTTTCCACGAGCAGTACTTC
CDR3 protein: CASSESGGLFHEQYF
V gene: TRBV10-1
clone size: .
D gene: .
J gene: TRBJ2-7

CDR3 DNA: TGTGCCAGCAGTTACTCGTTAGAGGGGGCTAACATTCAGTACTTC
CDR3 protein: CASSYSLEGANIQYF
V gene: TRBV6-5
clone size: once
D gene: TRBD1
J gene: TRBJ2-4

CDR3 DNA: TGTGCCATCAGCGATGCGGGAACTGCCTATGGCTACACCTTC
CDR3 protein: CAISDAGTAYGYTF
V gene: TRBV10-3
clone size: .
D gene: .
J gene: TRBJ1-2

CDR3 DNA: TGCGCCAGCAGCTTGGTCGTTAGCGGTAACTCCTACGAGCAGTACTTC
CDR3 protein: CASSLVVSGNSYEQYF
V gene: TRBV5-1
clone size: .
D gene: .
J gene: TRBJ2-7

CDR3 DNA: TGTGCTAGTGGTTTGGCCCTGGGACAGGGGATAATAAACACCATATATTTT
CDR3 protein: CASGLALGQGIINTIYF
V gene: TRBV12-5
clone size: .
D gene: TRBD1
J gene: TRBJ1-3

CDR3 DNA: TGCGCCAGCAGCCGAGACAGGTGGAGCTCCTACGAGCAGTACTTC
CDR3 protein: CASSRDRWSSYEQYF
V gene: TRBV23-1
clone size: .
D gene: .
J gene: TRBJ2-7

CDR3 DNA: TGTGCCAGCTCAGGGCTGCTAGCGGGAGAGTACAATGAGCAGTTCTTC
CDR3 protein: CASSGLLAGEYNEQFF
V gene: TRBV18
clone size: .
D gene: TRBD2
J gene: TRBJ2-1

CDR3 DNA: TGTGCCAGCAGCCCGGGGGAAGGAACCTATGGCTACACCTTC
CDR3 protein: CASSPGEGTYGYTF
V gene: TRBV5-6
clone size: .
D gene: .
J gene: TRBJ1-2

CDR3 DNA: TGTGCCATCAGTGGGGGACAAGGGGGAAACTATGGCTACACCTTC
CDR3 protein: CAISGGQGGNYGYTF
V gene: TRBV10-3
clone size: .
D gene: .
J gene: TRBJ1-2

CDR3 DNA: TGTGCCAGCAGCCAAGCGAGATACTCTAGTGAAAAACTGTTTTTT
CDR3 protein: CASSQARYSSEKLFF
V gene: TRBV14
clone size: .
D gene: .
J gene: TRBJ1-4

CDR3 DNA: TGTGCCAGCAGCCGCAAGACAGACGCAGATACGCAGTATTTT
CDR3 protein: CASSRKTDADTQYF
V gene: TRBV5-4
clone size: .
D gene: .
J gene: TRBJ2-3

CDR3 DNA: TGTGCCAGCAGTTTCAAGCGGCGCAATCAGCCCCAGCATTTT
CDR3 protein: CASSFKRRNQPQHF
V gene: TRBV28
clone size: .
D gene: .
J gene: TRBJ1-5

CDR3 DNA: TGTGCCAGCAGCCGCGGACTAGCGGCCCAAGAGACCCAGTACTTC
CDR3 protein: CASSRGLAAQETQYF
V gene: TRBV7-8
clone size: .
D gene: TRBD2
J gene: TRBJ2-5

CDR3 DNA: TGTGCCAGCAGTCCGTCGGGGACTAGCGGGGGCCTAAGGCACTTC
CDR3 protein: CASSPSGTSGGLRHF
V gene: TRBV6-5
clone size: .
D gene: TRBD2
J gene: TRBJ2-5

CDR3 DNA: TGTGCCAGCAGGACGGGAGGGTTGGAGACCCAGTACTTC
CDR3 protein: CASRTGGLETQYF
V gene: TRBV5-4
clone size: .
D gene: TRBD2
J gene: TRBJ2-5

CDR3 DNA: TGTGCCAGCTCACCCTTAGCGGGACGGTACGAGCAGTACTTC
CDR3 protein: CASSPLAGRYEQYF
V gene: TRBV18
clone size: .
D gene: TRBD2
J gene: TRBJ2-7

CDR3 DNA: TGCGCCAGCAGAAGCGGTCTACTAAACAATGAGCAGTTCTTC
CDR3 protein: CASRSGLLNNEQFF
V gene: TRBV5-1
clone size: .
D gene: .
J gene: TRBJ2-1

CDR3 DNA: TGTGCCAGCTGCCTAGCAGGGAGGACAGATACGCAGTATTTT
CDR3 protein: CASCLAGRTDTQYF
V gene: TRBV6-5
clone size: once
D gene: .
J gene: TRBJ2-3

CDR3 DNA: TGCGCCAGCAGCCAATTGACAGGGGGCCTATCCTACGAGCAGTACTTC
CDR3 protein: CASSQLTGGLSYEQYF
V gene: TRBV5-1
clone size: .
D gene: TRBD1
J gene: TRBJ2-7

CDR3 DNA: TGTGCCAGCAGCCGCGGGGGGGTTGGCTACACCTTC
CDR3 protein: CASSRGGVGYTF
V gene: TRBV7-2
clone size: .
D gene: .
J gene: TRBJ1-2

CDR3 DNA: TGTGCCAGCAGTTTATTCCGACAGGGAGCTGGAAACACCATATATTTT
CDR3 protein: CASSLFRQGAGNTIYF
V gene: TRBV28
clone size: .
D gene: TRBD1
J gene: TRBJ1-3

CDR3 DNA: TGTGCCACCAGCAGAGAAACAGGGGTTAGCTACGAGCAGTACTTC
CDR3 protein: CATSRETGVSYEQYF
V gene: TRBV15
clone size: .
D gene: TRBD1
J gene: TRBJ2-7

CDR3 DNA: TGTGCCAGCAGCTTCCAGGCTTCCACAGATACGCAGTATTTT
CDR3 protein: CASSFQASTDTQYF
V gene: TRBV7-9
clone size: .
D gene: .
J gene: TRBJ2-3

CDR3 DNA: TGTGCCAGCAGCCCTAAGGGGTACGAGCAGTACTTC
CDR3 protein: CASSPKGYEQYF
V gene: TRBV5-4
clone size: .
D gene: .
J gene: TRBJ2-7

CDR3 DNA: TGCGCCAGCAGCTTGTCCCTCGGAGCGAACACCGGGGAGCTGTTTTTT
CDR3 protein: CASSLSLGANTGELFF
V gene: TRBV5-1
clone size: .
D gene: .
J gene: TRBJ2-2

CDR3 DNA: TGCAGCGGAACAGGATCCACAATCCCGGACACTGAAGCTTTCTTT
CDR3 protein: CSGTGSTIPDTEAFF
V gene: TRBV29-1
clone size: few
D gene: .
J gene: TRBJ1-1

CDR3 DNA: TGTGCCAGCAGCGTAGGTCTCCTCTACTACGAGCAGTACTTC
CDR3 protein: CASSVGLLYYEQYF
V gene: TRBV9
clone size: .
D gene: .
J gene: TRBJ2-7